This entry concerns a single T cell receptor (beta chain). The clone's antigen remains unknown. One end of the junction varies from germline; a read error may be responsible. This record belongs to a study of T cells in Graves' hyperthyroidism and ophthalmopathy (dated by TCRdb to between 2018 and 2020). As for the study more broadly: Peripheral blood was sampled at the time of initial diagnosis, prior to any treatment. A discovery cohort of approximately 97 patients, about 40 with Graves' ophthalmopathy and more than 55 with stable Graves' hyperthyroidism, was used to find distinguishing TCR V-J signatures. Prospective prediction of ophthalmopathy was tested in an independent validation cohort consisting of fewer than 20 hyperthyroidism patients and around 17 patients who later progressed to ophthalmopathy. The roughly 91 discovery patients were randomly divided into training and test sets at a 7:3 ratio. The study also compared thyroid tissue and blood T-cell repertoires from more than five Graves' hyperthyroidism patients. Once sampling was done, hyperthyroidism patients were given methimazole at a starting dose of 30 mg daily, whereas ophthalmopathy patients were given high-dose intravenous methylprednisolone. According to the paper, TCR Vbeta CDR3 sequencing was carried out on over 130 peripheral blood samples, which came from approximately 43 ophthalmopathy, 70 to 80 hyperthyroidism and roughly 17 progressor patients.

The TCR beta CDR3 regions were amplified from the RNA transcripts. A first-round RT-PCR of the TCR CDR3 used the HTBI primer set with the Qiagen OneStep RT-PCR kit. Libraries were constructed in a second round of multiplex PCR, after which size selection and purification were carried out. Paired-end sequencing of the libraries was performed with 100 bp reads on an Illumina HiSeq2000. The authors processed their data as follows. Raw data were processed with SOAPnuke, discarding reads with adapters, uncalled bases, mean Phred below 15, or no exact constant-primer or identifier match. High-quality paired reads were merged using COPE v1.2.5, and each unique nucleotide sequence was defined as a clonotype. MiTCR v1.1 was used to align the clonotypes against IMGT TRBV, TRBD and TRBJ reference segments. The analysis included only V-J combinations with a frequency above 0.0001, which together covered approximately 99% of the repertoires. The TCS score was defined as F50 (clonal expansion) divided by E x V (chaos), with BLOSUM62-based TCRdist calculated between CDR3 peptides within each V-J. Welch's t-statistics and random forest reduced 514 V-J features to under 15, which were used in a naive Bayes classifier (R e1071). Using fastp at Q25 and MiXCR, TCRdb reprocessed the public reads and kept productive beta chains. CDR3 protein sequences are deduplicated, and each keeps its most common genes and DNA. The V and J calls were determined by TCRdb, not by the authors. The table for this sample lists roughly 660,000 distinct CDR3 sequences; 17% of them were counted only once. In total, the top ten clones hold roughly a sixth of the sample.

Overall study outcomes, separate from this receptor: Most expanded thyroid clonotypes (frequency above 0.001) were also found in blood, which suggests that blood repertoires may mirror thyroid immune responses. In validation, the model predicted progression to ophthalmopathy with just under 71% sensitivity and over 72% specificity, a median of about six months before onset. No statistical method was used to fix the sample size in advance, and group allocation was not hidden from the investigators. Ophthalmopathy was separated from stable hyperthyroidism by a 13 V-J signature model, with around 90% sensitivity and just over 81% specificity obtained in cross-validation and 80%/75% obtained in testing.

The CDR3 measures 16 amino acids from cysteine to phenylalanine. CDR3 DNA only is kept here, 48 bases in frame from base 1. The germline V gene encodes CDR1 LGHDT and CDR2 YNNKEL (reference sequence). Stable Graves' hyperthyroidism was defined as the absence of progression to ophthalmopathy over 18 months of follow-up. Hyperthyroidism patients were newly diagnosed, with disease duration under 2 months, and aged 18 to 65 years. Exclusion was applied to patients with uncontrolled infections, other autoimmune diseases, pregnancy or lactation. Clinical symptoms, serum thyroxine and TRAb, thyroid ultrasound, and orbital computed tomography formed the basis for the diagnoses. Ficoll-Paque density gradient centrifugation was used to isolate PBMCs from under 11 ml of fresh peripheral blood. Total RNA was extracted using Trizol reagent, and RNA quality was assessed on an Agilent 2100 Bioanalyzer.

Sequencing was carried out using blood. The receptor comes from a man between 45 and 60 years old with Graves' hyperthyroidism. This chain is built from TRBV3-1 and TRBJ2-6; the D segment is perhaps TRBD1 or TRBD2, each sharing 6 matched bases. This receptor carries the CDR3 CAGSQRGAAGANVLTF. The DNA is as follows: TGTGCCGGCAGCCAAAGGGGGGCAGCTGGGGCCAACGTCCTGACTTTC.